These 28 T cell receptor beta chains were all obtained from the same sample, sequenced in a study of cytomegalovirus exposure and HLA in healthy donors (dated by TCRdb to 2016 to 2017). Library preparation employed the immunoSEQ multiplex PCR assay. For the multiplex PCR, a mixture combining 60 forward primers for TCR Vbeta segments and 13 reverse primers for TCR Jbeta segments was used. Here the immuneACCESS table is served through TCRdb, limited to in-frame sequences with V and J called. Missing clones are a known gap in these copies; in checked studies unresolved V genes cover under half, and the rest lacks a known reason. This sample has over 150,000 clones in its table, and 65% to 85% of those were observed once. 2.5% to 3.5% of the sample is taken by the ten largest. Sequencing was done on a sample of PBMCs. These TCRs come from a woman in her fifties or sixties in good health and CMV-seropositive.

This CDR3 reads CATAADMPTYNEQFF. The CDR3, as DNA: TGTGCCACCGCCGCTGACATGCCTACTTACAATGAGCAGTTCTTC. The chain joins TRBV6-6 to TRBJ2-1; D is unresolved. Germline loops: CDR1 MNHNY, CDR2 SVGAGI (reference sequence). CDR3 length: 15 amino acids. The V end lost 10 bases, the J end lost 4 bases, and 20 bases lay between the germline ends.

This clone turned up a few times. The CDR3 region has the DNA TGCGCCAGCAGCGGGACAGGGGGCATGTACTATGGCTACACCTTC. It encodes CASSGTGGMYYGYTF. This chain uses TRBV5-1 with TRBJ1-2; 12 positions match TRBD1. Germline assignment: CDR1 SGHRS and CDR2 YFSETQ. The V segment lost 4 bases and the J segment 3 bases; nucleotides outside the gene matches: 4. The CDR3 length is 15 residues.

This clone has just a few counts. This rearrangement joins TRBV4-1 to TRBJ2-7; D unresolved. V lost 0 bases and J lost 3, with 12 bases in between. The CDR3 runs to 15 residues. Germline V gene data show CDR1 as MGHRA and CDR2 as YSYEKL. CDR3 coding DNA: TGCGCCAGCAGCCAAGATCGACTGGGTTTCTACGAGCAGTACTTC. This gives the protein CASSQDRLGFYEQYF.

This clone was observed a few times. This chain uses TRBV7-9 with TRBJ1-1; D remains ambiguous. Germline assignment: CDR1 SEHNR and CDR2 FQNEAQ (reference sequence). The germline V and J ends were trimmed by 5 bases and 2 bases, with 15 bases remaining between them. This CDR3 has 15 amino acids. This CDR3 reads CASSIVRTGNTEAFF. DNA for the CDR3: TGTGCCAGCAGCATCGTCAGGACGGGAAACACTGAAGCTTTCTTT. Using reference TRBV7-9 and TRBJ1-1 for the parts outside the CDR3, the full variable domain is DTGVSQNPRHKITKRGQNVTFRCDPISEHNRLYWYRQTLGQGPEFLTYFQNEAQLEKSRLLSDRFSAERPKGSFSTLEIQRTEQGDSAMYLCASSIVRTGNTEAFFGQGTRLTVV.

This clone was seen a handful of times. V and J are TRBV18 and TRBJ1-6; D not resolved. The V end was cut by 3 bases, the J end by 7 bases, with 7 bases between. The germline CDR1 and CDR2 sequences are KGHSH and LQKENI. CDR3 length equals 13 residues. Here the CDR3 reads CASSPEENSPLHF. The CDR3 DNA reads TGTGCCAGCTCACCCGAGGAAAATTCACCCCTCCACTTT. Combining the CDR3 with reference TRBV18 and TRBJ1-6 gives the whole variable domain NAGVMQNPRHLVRRRGQEARLRCSPMKGHSHVYWYRQLPEEGLKFMVYLQKENIIDESGMPKERFSAEFPKEGPSILRIQQVVRGDSAAYFCASSPEENSPLHFGNGTRLTVT.

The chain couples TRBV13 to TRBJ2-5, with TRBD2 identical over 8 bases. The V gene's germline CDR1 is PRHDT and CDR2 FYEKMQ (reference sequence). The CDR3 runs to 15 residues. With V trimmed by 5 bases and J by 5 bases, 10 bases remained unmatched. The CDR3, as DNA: TGTGCCAGCAGCCGTAGCGGGGTGGGGTCGGAGACCCAGTACTTC. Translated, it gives CASSRSGVGSETQYF.

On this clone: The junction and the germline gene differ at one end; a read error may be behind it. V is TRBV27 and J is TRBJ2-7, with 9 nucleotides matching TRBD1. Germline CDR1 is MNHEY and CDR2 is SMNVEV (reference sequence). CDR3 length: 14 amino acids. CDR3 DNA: TGTGCCAGCAGCCGGCGGGACAGGGTATTGAAGCTGCACTTC. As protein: CASSRRDRVLKLHF.

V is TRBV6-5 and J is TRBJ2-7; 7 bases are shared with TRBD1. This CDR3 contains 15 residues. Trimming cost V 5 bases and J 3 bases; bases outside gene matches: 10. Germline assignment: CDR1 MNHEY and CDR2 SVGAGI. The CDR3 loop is CASSPLQGFGYEQYF. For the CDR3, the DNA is TGTGCCAGCAGTCCCCTACAGGGGTTTGGCTACGAGCAGTACTTC.

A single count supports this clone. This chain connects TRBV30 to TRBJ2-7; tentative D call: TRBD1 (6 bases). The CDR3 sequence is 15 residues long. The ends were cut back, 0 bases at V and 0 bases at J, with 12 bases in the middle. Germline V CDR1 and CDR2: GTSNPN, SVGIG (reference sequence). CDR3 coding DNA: TGTGCCTGGAGTGTAGGACAGCGGATCTCCTACGAGCAGTACTTC. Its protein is CAWSVGQRISYEQYF.

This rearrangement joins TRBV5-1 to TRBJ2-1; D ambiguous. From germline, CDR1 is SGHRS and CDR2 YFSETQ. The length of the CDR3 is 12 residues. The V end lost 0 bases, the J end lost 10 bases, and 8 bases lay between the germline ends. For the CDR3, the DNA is TGCGCCAGCAGCTTGGACAACGTCGAGCAGTTCTTC. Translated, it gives CASSLDNVEQFF.

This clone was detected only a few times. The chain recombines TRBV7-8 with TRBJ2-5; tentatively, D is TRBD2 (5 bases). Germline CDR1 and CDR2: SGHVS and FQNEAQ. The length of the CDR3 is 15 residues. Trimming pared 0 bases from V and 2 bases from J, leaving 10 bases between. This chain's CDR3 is CASSLATTKQETQYF. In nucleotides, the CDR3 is TGTGCCAGCAGCTTAGCGACTACCAAACAAGAGACCCAGTACTTC.

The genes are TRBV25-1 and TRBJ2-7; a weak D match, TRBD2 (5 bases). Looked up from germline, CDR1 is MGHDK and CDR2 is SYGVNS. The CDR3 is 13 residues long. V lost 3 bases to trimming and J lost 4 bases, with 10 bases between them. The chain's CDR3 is CASSESGLYEQYF. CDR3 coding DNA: TGTGCCAGCAGTGAGTCGGGGTTGTACGAGCAGTACTTC.

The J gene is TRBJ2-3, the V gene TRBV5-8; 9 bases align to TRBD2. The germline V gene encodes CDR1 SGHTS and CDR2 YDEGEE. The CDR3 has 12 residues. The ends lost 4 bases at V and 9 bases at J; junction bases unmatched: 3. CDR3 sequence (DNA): TGTGCCAGCAGCCAGCTAGCGGGGACGCAGTATTTT. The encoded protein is CASSQLAGTQYF.

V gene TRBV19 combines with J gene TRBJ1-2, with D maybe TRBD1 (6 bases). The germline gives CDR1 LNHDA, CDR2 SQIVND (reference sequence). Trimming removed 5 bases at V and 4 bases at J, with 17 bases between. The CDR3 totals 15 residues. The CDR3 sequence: CASSPGGGFAYGYTF. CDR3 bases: TGTGCCAGTAGTCCTGGGGGGGGCTTCGCCTATGGCTACACCTTC. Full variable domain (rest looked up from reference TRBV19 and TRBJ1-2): DGGITQSPKYLFRKEGQNVTLSCEQNLNHDAMYWYRQDPGQGLRLIYYSQIVNDFQKGDIAEGYSVSREKKESFPLTVTSAQKNPTAFYLCASSPGGGFAYGYTFGSGTRLTVV.

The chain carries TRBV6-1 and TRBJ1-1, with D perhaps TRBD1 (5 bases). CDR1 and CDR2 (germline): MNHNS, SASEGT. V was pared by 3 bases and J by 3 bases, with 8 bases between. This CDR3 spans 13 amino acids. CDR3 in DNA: TGTGCCAGCAGTGACCAGGGCTACACTGAAGCTTTCTTT. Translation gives CASSDQGYTEAFF.

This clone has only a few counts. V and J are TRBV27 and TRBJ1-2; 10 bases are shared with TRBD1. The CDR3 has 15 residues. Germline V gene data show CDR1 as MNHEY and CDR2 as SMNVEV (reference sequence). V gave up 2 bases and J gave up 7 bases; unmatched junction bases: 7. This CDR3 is CASSLRGQGGRGYTF. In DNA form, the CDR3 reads TGTGCCAGCAGTTTAAGAGGACAGGGGGGTCGTGGCTACACCTTC.

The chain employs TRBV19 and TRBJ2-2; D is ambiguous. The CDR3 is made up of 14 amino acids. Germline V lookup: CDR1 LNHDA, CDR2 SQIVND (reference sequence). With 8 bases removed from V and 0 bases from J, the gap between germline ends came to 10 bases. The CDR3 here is CASRNSANTGELFF. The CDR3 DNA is TGTGCCAGTCGTAATTCCGCGAACACCGGGGAGCTGTTTTTT.

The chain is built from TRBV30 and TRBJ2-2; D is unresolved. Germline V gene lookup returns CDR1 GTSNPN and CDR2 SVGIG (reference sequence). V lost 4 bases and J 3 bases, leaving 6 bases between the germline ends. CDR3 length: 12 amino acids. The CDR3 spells CAWNTDTGELFF. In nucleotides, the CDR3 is TGTGCCTGGAATACTGACACCGGGGAGCTGTTTTTT.

DNA for the CDR3: TGTGCCAGCAGTTTAGCAGGCCGTAGCACTGAAGCTTTCTTT. As protein: CASSLAGRSTEAFF. The rearrangement uses TRBV28 and TRBJ1-1; D remains ambiguous. V was clipped by 2 bases and J by 4 bases, with 11 bases between them. Germline-derived CDR1 and CDR2 are MDHEN and SYDVKM. This CDR3 region has 14 residues.

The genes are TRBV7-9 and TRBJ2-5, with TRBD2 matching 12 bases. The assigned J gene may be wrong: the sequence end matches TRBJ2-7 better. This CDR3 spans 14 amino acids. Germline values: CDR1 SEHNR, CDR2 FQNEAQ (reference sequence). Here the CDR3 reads CASSASGGAYEQYF. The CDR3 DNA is TGTGCCAGCAGTGCTAGCGGGGGGGCCTACGAGCAGTACTTC.

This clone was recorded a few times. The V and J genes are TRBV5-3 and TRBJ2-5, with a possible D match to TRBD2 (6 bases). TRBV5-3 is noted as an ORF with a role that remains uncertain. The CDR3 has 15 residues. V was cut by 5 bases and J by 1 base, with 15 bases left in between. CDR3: CARRLGGEIQETQYF. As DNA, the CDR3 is TGTGCCAGAAGACTTGGCGGGGAGATCCAAGAGACCCAGTACTTC.

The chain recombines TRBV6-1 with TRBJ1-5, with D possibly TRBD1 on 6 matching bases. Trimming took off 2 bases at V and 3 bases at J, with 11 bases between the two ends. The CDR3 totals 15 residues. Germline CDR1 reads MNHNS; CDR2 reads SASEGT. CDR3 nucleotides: TGTGCCAGCAGTGAATTCCGGACAGCCAATCAGCCCCAGCATTTT. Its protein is CASSEFRTANQPQHF.

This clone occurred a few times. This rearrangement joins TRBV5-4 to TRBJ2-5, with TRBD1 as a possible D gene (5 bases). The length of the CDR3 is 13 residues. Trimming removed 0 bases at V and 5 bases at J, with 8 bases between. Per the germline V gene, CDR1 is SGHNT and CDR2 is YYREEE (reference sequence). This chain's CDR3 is CASSLVGVETQYF. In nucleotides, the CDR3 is TGTGCCAGCAGCTTGGTAGGGGTCGAGACCCAGTACTTC.

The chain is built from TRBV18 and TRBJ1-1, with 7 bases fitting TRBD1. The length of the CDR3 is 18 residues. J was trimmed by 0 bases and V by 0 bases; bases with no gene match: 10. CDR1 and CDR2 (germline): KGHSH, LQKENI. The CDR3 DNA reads TGTGCCAGCTCACCACCCCGGGGACAGAACACATTGAACACTGAAGCTTTCTTT. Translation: CASSPPRGQNTLNTEAFF.

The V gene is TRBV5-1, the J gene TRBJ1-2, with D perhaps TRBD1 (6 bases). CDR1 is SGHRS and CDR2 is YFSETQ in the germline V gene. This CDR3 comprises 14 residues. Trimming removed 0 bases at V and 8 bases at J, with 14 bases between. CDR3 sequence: CASSLDGGRIGYTF. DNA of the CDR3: TGCGCCAGCAGCTTGGATGGGGGCCGCATCGGCTACACCTTC.

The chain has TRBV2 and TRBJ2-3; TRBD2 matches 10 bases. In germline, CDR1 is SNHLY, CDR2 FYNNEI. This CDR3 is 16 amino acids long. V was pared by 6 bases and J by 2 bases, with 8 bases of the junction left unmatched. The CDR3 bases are TGTGCCAGCAGAGGGACCCTAGCGGGGGTCACAGATACGCAGTATTTT. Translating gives CASRGTLAGVTDTQYF.

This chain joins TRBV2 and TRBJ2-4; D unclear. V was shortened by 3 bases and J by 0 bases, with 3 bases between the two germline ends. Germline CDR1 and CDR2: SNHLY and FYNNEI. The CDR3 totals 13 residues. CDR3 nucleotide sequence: TGTGCCAGCAGTGATCTAGCCAAAAACATTCAGTACTTC. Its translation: CASSDLAKNIQYF.

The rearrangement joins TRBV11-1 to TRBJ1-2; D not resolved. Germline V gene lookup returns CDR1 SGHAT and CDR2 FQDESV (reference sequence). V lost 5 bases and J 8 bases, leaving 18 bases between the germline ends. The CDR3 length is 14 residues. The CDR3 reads CASSEVDIKKGYTF. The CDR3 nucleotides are TGTGCCAGCAGCGAAGTAGACATAAAGAAGGGCTACACCTTC. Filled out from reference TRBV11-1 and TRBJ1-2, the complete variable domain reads EAEVAQSPRYKITEKSQAVAFWCDPISGHATLYWYRQILGQGPELLVQFQDESVVDDSQLPKDRFSAERLKGVDSTLKIQPAELGDSAMYLCASSEVDIKKGYTFGSGTRLTVV.